What follows describes a single T cell receptor (beta chain). This sample is drawn from a study of blood T cell repertoires in COVID-19. Study-level information: Samples of COVID-19 (acute and convalescent) were obtained from the United States, Italy and Spain.

Enrollees, about 18 to 89 years old, lived in around 23 US areas. In assigning cohorts, the study relied on participant-reported clinical history. The CDR3 is made up of 16 amino acids. Trimming pared 3 bases from V and 0 bases from J, leaving 17 bases between. Germline values: CDR1 DFQATT, CDR2 SNEGSKA (reference sequence). Under the authors' procedure: Scientists estimated how many nucleated cells there were by amplifying reference gene primers. Assay: immunoSEQ multiplex PCR; the TCRdb copy retains only in-frame clones and omits some. V and J calls plus clone size are reproduced from that table; the DNA served to infer D and trimming. The data show about 370,000 clones, with approximately 93% seen just once and 0.86% held by the top ten.

The chain is built from TRBV20-1 and TRBJ1-1; the D gene is possibly TRBD1 (5 bases). This clonotype originated in a woman aged 40 to 55 who had been exposed to COVID-19. The sample was PBMCs or T cells enriched from blood (not recorded which). The CDR3 DNA is TGCAGTGCTAGTTGGGGAAAAGGGGTTTTGAACACTGAAGCTTTCTTT. Protein product: CSASWGKGVLNTEAFF.